This is a list of T cell receptor beta chains from one sample in a study of CD8+CD57+ T cells in acquired aplastic anemia. TCRdb re-called the reads through MiXCR, storing one row per CDR3 protein. This sample has about 260,000 distinct CDR3 sequences, with approximately 82% found just once. The source material was sorted CD4+, CD8+, or CD8+CD57+ T cells (not recorded which) from PBMCs. The receptors originated from a human donor with aplastic anemia. CDR3s leave out the opening cysteine and the closing phenylalanine or tryptophan. A D gene is named only where the DNA matches it firmly.

CDR3 protein: ASSEFNEQF
V gene: TRBV10-2
D gene: .

CDR3 protein: ASSLAGGPDKQHLH
V gene: TRBV7-2
D gene: .

CDR3 protein: SAVKGNTEAF
V gene: TRBV20-1
D gene: .

CDR3 protein: ASSLGGGGVDHGYT
V gene: TRBV7-8
D gene: .

CDR3 protein: ASSYAAREPFFG
V gene: TRBV7-6
D gene: .

CDR3 protein: ASSLARGPDTNYY
V gene: TRBV7-8
D gene: .

CDR3 protein: ASSQGTSGSGADTQY
V gene: TRBV4-2
D gene: TRBD2

CDR3 protein: ASSYSLDRTKF
V gene: TRBV7-8
D gene: .

CDR3 protein: ASSDGGLREEF
V gene: TRBV9
D gene: .

CDR3 protein: SAARQGLETQY
V gene: TRBV20-1
D gene: TRBD1

CDR3 protein: ASRLGGGPDTEQF
V gene: TRBV7-8
D gene: .

CDR3 protein: ASSATSGALDTQY
V gene: TRBV7-9
D gene: TRBD2

CDR3 protein: ASSLAHGTYNTQY
V gene: TRBV19
D gene: .

CDR3 protein: ASSQEGPERKYVQF
V gene: TRBV2
D gene: .

CDR3 protein: ASILLAGANYGYT
V gene: TRBV5-1
D gene: .

CDR3 protein: ASSSSRLATDTQY
V gene: TRBV5-5
D gene: .

CDR3 protein: ASSEGATDTEY
V gene: TRBV7-3
D gene: .

CDR3 protein: ASNILNAASF
V gene: TRBV19
D gene: .

CDR3 protein: ASSSALAPEEPH
V gene: TRBV7-3
D gene: .

CDR3 protein: SAWGKGASNQPQH
V gene: TRBV20-1
D gene: TRBD1

CDR3 protein: ATWAGDTGERL
V gene: TRBV24-1
D gene: .

CDR3 protein: ASSVEVSTNQPQH
V gene: TRBV7-3
D gene: .

CDR3 protein: ASGDGCRDTQF
V gene: TRBV7-3
D gene: .

CDR3 protein: ASSFAAGPETLY
V gene: TRBV7-8
D gene: .

CDR3 protein: ASHWAGSYGANVLT
V gene: TRBV7-9
D gene: .

CDR3 protein: ASRENTGELF
V gene: TRBV7-2
D gene: .

CDR3 protein: ASGGGGAATEY
V gene: TRBV9
D gene: .

CDR3 protein: ASSGGVSRTFFEH
V gene: TRBV2
D gene: .

CDR3 protein: ASSTRGAEEQLF
V gene: TRBV7-2
D gene: .